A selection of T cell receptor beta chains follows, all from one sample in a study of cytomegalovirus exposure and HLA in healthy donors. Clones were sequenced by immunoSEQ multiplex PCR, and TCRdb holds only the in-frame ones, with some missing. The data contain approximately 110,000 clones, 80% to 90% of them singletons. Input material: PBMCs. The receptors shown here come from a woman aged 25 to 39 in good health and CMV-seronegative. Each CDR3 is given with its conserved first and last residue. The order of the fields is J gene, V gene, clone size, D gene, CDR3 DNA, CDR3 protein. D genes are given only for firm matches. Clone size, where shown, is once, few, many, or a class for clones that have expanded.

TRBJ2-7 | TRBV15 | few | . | TGTGCCACCAGCAGAGATCTCTCCTACGAGCAGTACTTC | CATSRDLSYEQYF
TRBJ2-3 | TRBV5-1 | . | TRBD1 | TGCGCCAGCAGCCCAGGACAGGGCACAGATACGCAGTATTTT | CASSPGQGTDTQYF
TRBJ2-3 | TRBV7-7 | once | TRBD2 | TGTGCTAGTAAAACCGGGACTAAAATTGGAGATACGCAGTATTTT | CASKTGTKIGDTQYF
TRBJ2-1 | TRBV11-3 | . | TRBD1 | TGTGCCAGCAGCCAGGGGGTGTTTAATGAGCAGTTCTTC | CASSQGVFNEQFF
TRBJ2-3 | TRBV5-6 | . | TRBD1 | TGTGCCAGCAGCCTAGGACAGGGGTGGACAGATACGCAGTATTTT | CASSLGQGWTDTQYF
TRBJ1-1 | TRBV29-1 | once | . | TGCAGCGTTAAGAGACAGGAGAGTACTGAAGCTTTCTTT | CSVKRQESTEAFF
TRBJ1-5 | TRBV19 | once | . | TGTGCCAGTAGTATAGTGGGGCAGGCGTACCGGCAGCCCCAGCATTTT | CASSIVGQAYRQPQHF
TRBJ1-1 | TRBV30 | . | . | TGTGCCTGGAGTCCCGATGTCCAGGGGGCTTTCTTT | CAWSPDVQGAFF
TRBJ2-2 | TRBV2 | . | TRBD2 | TGTGCCAGCCAGGGGACTAGCGGGCGAGGCACCGGGGAGCTGTTTTTT | CASQGTSGRGTGELFF
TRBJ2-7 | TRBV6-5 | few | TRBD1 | TGTGCCAGCGGGACAGGGAGCCACGAGCAGTACTTC | CASGTGSHEQYF
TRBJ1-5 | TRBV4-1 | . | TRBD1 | TGCGCCAGCAGCCCGGGACAGGCTTTCAATCAGCCCCAGCATTTT | CASSPGQAFNQPQHF
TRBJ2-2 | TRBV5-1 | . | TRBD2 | TGCGCCAGCAGCTTGGGAGCTAGCGGGATCTCCGGGGAGCTGTTTTTT | CASSLGASGISGELFF
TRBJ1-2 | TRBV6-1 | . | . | TGTGCCAGCAATCTCGGGGCATCCGGGGGGGGCTACACCTTC | CASNLGASGGGYTF
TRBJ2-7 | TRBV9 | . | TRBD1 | TGTGCCAGCAGCGAGGGACAGGGGTTTCACGAGCAGTACTTC | CASSEGQGFHEQYF
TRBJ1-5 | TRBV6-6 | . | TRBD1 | TGTGCCAGCAGTTACTCTAGGCAGGGGGGCAATCAGCCCCAGCATTTT | CASSYSRQGGNQPQHF
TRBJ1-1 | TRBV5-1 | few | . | TGCGCCAGCAGCTTGTCGGCAGGAATGAACACTGAAGCTTTCTTT | CASSLSAGMNTEAFF
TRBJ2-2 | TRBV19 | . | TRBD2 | TGTGCCAGTAGTTGGATAGCGGGAATCAATACCGGGGAGCTGTTTTTT | CASSWIAGINTGELFF
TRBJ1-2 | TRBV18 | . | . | TGTGCCAGCTCACCCTCCGAGCGGGGAGGGGACTATGGCTACACCTTC | CASSPSERGGDYGYTF
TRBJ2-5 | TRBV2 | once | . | TGTGCCAGCAGTTCGCAGGTGGCCCAGTACTTC | CASSSQVAQYF
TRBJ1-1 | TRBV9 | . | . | TGTGCCAGCAGCGTAGGTATGCCGGGTAACACTGAAGCTTTCTTT | CASSVGMPGNTEAFF
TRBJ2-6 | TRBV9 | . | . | TGTGCCAGCAGCGTATCCTATACTGGGGCCAACGGCCTGACTTTC | CASSVSYTGANGLTF
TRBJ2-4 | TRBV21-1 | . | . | TGTGCCAGCAGCAAAGGGGGACAGGAGAAAAACATTCAGTACTTC | CASSKGGQEKNIQYF
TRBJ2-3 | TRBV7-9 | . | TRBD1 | TGTGCCAGCAGCTCCGGACAGGGTAGAGATACGCAGTATTTT | CASSSGQGRDTQYF
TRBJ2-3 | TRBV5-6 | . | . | TGTGCCAGCAGCCAAATGAGGGCAGATACGCAGTATTTT | CASSQMRADTQYF
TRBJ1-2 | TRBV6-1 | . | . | TGTGCCAGCAGGTCGGGGGTGGGTCACTATGGCTACACCTTC | CASRSGVGHYGYTF
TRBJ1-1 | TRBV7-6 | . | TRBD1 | TGTGCCAGCAGCTTAGGGACAGGGGTGATGACTGAAGCTTTCTTT | CASSLGTGVMTEAFF
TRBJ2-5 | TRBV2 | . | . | TGTGCCAGCAACCAGGGGGAGACCCAGTACTTC | CASNQGETQYF
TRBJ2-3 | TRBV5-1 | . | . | TGCGCCAGCAGCTTGGACCGGAGCACCTTAGATACGCAGTATTTT | CASSLDRSTLDTQYF
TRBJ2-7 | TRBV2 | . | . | TGTGCCAGCACGACAGGGAGGTACGAGCAGTACTTC | CASTTGRYEQYF
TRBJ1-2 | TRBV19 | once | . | TGTGCCAGCCAAACAGGGAACTATGGCTACACCTTC | CASQTGNYGYTF
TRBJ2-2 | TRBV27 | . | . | TGTGCCAGCAGTTCGGGACAGAACACCGGGGAGCTGTTTTTT | CASSSGQNTGELFF
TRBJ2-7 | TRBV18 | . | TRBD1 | TGTGCCAGCTCACCGGTAGTACCAGGGGGAAGAGGATCCGAGCAGTACTTC | CASSPVVPGGRGSEQYF
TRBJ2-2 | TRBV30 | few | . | TGTGCCTGGACGGGCCCAGGGGGGTACACCGGGGAGCTGTTTTTT | CAWTGPGGYTGELFF
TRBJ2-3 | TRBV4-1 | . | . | TGCGCCAGCAGCCAAGGCTTCACTATCGGCACAGATACGCAGTATTTT | CASSQGFTIGTDTQYF
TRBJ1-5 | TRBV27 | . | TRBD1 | TGTGCCAGCAGACCGGGACAGGGGCGATATCAGCCCCAGCATTTT | CASRPGQGRYQPQHF
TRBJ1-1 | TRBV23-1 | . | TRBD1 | TGCGCCAGCATCCCGGGACAGGGGACGTCTTTGGACACTGAAGCTTTCTTT | CASIPGQGTSLDTEAFF
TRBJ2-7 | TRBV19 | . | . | TGTGCCAGTAGTCCGGGAGAGGGGTACGAGCAGTACTTC | CASSPGEGYEQYF
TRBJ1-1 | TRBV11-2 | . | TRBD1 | TGTGCCAGCAACAGGGGCGGGGCTGAAGCTTTCTTT | CASNRGGAEAFF
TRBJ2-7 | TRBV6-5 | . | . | TGTGCCAGCAGTTACTATTCAGACAGCTCCTACGAGCAGTACTTC | CASSYYSDSSYEQYF
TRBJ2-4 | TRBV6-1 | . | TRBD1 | TGTGCCAGCAGTAGGACAGGGGGGGCCAAAAACATTCAGTACTTC | CASSRTGGAKNIQYF
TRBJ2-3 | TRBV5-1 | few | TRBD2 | TGCGCCAGCAGCTTGGGCGCCGGGGCGGGAGTGACAGATACGCAGTATTTT | CASSLGAGAGVTDTQYF
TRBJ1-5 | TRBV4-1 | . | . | TGCGCCAGCAGCCAAGCGGAGGACCCGCCCCAGCATTTT | CASSQAEDPPQHF
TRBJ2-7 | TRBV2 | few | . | TGTGCCAGCAGTGAAGATAGCGGTACCTACGAGCAGTACTTC | CASSEDSGTYEQYF
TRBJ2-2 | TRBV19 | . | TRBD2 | TGTGCCAGTAGTATAGGGACTAGCGGGAGCTACACCGGGGAGCTGTTTTTT | CASSIGTSGSYTGELFF
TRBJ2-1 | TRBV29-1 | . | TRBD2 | TGCAGCGTTGAAGGTGAACTAGCGGCCTACAATGAGCAGTTCTTC | CSVEGELAAYNEQFF
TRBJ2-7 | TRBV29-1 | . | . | TGCAGCGTTGAGTCCGCCAACAGGGAGGGCTACGAGCAGTACTTC | CSVESANREGYEQYF
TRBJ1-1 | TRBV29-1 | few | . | TGCAGCGTTGTTGGACTTGCCCCGGTCACTGAAGCTTTCTTT | CSVVGLAPVTEAFF
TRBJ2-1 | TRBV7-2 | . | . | TGTGCCAGCAGGGCTACAATTTCGGCGGGATACAATGAGCAGTTCTTC | CASRATISAGYNEQFF
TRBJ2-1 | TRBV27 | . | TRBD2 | TGTGCCAGCAGTTTACGGACTAGCGGCTACAATGAGCAGTTCTTC | CASSLRTSGYNEQFF
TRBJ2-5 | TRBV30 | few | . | TGTGCCTGGAGTTTAACGGGGGAGACCCAGTACTTC | CAWSLTGETQYF
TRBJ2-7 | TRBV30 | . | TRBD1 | TGTGCCTGGAACGACAGGGGCGCCGAGCAGTACTTC | CAWNDRGAEQYF
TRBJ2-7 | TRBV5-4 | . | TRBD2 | TGTGCCAGCAGCTCTGGACTAGCGGGAGGCGAGCAGTACTTC | CASSSGLAGGEQYF
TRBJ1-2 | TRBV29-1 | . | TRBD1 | TGCAGCGTGGGGACAGATTATGGCTACACCTTC | CSVGTDYGYTF
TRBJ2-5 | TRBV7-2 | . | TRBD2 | TGTGCCAGCAGCTTCGGCGGGAGGCCCTCCGAATGGTACTTC | CASSFGGRPSEWYF
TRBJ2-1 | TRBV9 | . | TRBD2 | TGTGCCAGCAGCGTAGCAGCGGGACCTTACAATGAGCAGTTCTTC | CASSVAAGPYNEQFF